A selection of T cell receptor beta chains follows, all from one sample in a study of PD-1 blockade in classical Hodgkin lymphoma. The protocol was immunoSEQ multiplex PCR, while the TCRdb copy is restricted to in-frame clones and leaves out a portion. The data show 20,000 to 25,000 clones, with approximately 81% seen just once and around a fifth held by the top ten. The specimen comprised peripheral blood mononuclear cells (PBMCs), sampled before the second cycle of nivolumab. The receptors here all came from a human donor with classical Hodgkin lymphoma. CDR3s include the opening cysteine and the closing phenylalanine or tryptophan. The D gene is left open where the match is weak. Where a row states a size, it is once, few, many or the class of an expanded clone; other rows omit it.

D	V	J	size	DNA	CDR3
.	TRBV6-5	TRBJ2-3	.	TGTGCCAGCAGTTACACGTCGGGGGCGCGGGATACGCAGTATTTT	CASSYTSGARDTQYF
.	TRBV5-1	TRBJ2-1	.	TGCGCCAGCAGCCAATCCGGGACAACTGAGCAGTTCTTC	CASSQSGTTEQFF
.	TRBV15	TRBJ2-1	.	TGTGCCACCAGCAGAGGCGGGCCTGACTACAATGAGCAGTTCTTC	CATSRGGPDYNEQFF
TRBD2	TRBV9	TRBJ2-7	.	TGTGCCAGCGGCGTAGGCAGCGGGGGTTCCTACGAGCAGTACTTC	CASGVGSGGSYEQYF
.	TRBV5-6	TRBJ1-1	.	TGTGCCAGCAGCCTCGAACGGAACACTGAAGCTTTCTTT	CASSLERNTEAFF
.	TRBV5-1	TRBJ2-5	.	TGCGCCAGCAGGCAAGGACAAACCCAAGAGACCCAGTACTTC	CASRQGQTQETQYF
.	TRBV5-1	TRBJ2-1	.	TGCGCCAGCAGCTTGGAACAGGCAGCCTACAATGAGCAGTTCTTC	CASSLEQAAYNEQFF
.	TRBV7-2	TRBJ2-1	.	TGTGCCAGCAGCTTAAAAGGGGCCGCCCGAGGGGAGCAGTTCTTC	CASSLKGAARGEQFF
.	TRBV11-3	TRBJ2-7	.	TGTGCCAGCAGCTTAGAAGTCTACGAGCAGTACTTC	CASSLEVYEQYF
TRBD1	TRBV19	TRBJ2-4	.	TGTGCCAGTAGTATGAATCGTCAGGGGGAACTAGCCAAAAACATTCAGTACTTC	CASSMNRQGELAKNIQYF
.	TRBV6-1	TRBJ1-3	.	TGTGCCAGCAGAGACCCTACAGGTACCGGAAACACCATATATTTT	CASRDPTGTGNTIYF
.	TRBV28	TRBJ2-7	few	TGTGCCAGCAGTCTAAAGACAGGAAGGCTTCTCGACGAGCAGTACTTC	CASSLKTGRLLDEQYF
TRBD1	TRBV7-8	TRBJ1-2	.	TGTGCCAGCAGCCCGACAGGGGGCGGCTACACCTTC	CASSPTGGGYTF
TRBD2	TRBV11-3	TRBJ2-7	.	TGTGCCAGCACTCGAGGGACTACCTCAACCTACGAGCAGTACTTC	CASTRGTTSTYEQYF
.	TRBV13	TRBJ2-5	.	TGTGCCAGCAGCTCTAAAGGGGGAAAGAAAGAGACCCAGTACTTC	CASSSKGGKKETQYF
.	TRBV28	TRBJ2-7	.	TGTGCCAGCGGGCGCGACGTGGGGGGGGCGCTGAACGAGCAGTACTTC	CASGRDVGGALNEQYF
.	TRBV2	TRBJ1-1	medium-sized	TGTGCCAGCAGTGAAGCGGAAGGAGGCCTCACTGAAGCTTTCTTT	CASSEAEGGLTEAFF
TRBD1	TRBV5-4	TRBJ1-1	.	TGTGCCAGCAGCTCAGGACAGGGAGTCACTGAAGCTTTCTTT	CASSSGQGVTEAFF
TRBD1	TRBV29-1	TRBJ1-2	.	TGCAGCGCAGACTACAGGGGGCCTTATGGCTACACCTTC	CSADYRGPYGYTF
TRBD1	TRBV29-1	TRBJ2-4	.	TGCAGCGTTGAGCAGGGGGCGGGTTCGTACATTCAGTACTTC	CSVEQGAGSYIQYF
TRBD1	TRBV19	TRBJ1-1	.	TGTGCCAGTCAGACACAGGGGGCTAACACTGAAGCTTTCTTT	CASQTQGANTEAFF
.	TRBV29-1	TRBJ1-2	.	TGCAGCGTTGAGACAGCGGCGAGTAGTGGCTACACCTTC	CSVETAASSGYTF
.	TRBV15	TRBJ1-5	once	TGTGCCACCAGCAGCATCCGGGAGTATCAGCCCCAGCATTTT	CATSSIREYQPQHF
TRBD1	TRBV5-5	TRBJ1-2	.	TGTGCCAGCAGCGGGGGACAGGGTGAAAACTATGGCTACACCTTC	CASSGGQGENYGYTF
.	TRBV5-4	TRBJ1-3	.	TGTGCCAGCAGCGGCCCGCCCGGAGCTGGAAACACCATATATTTT	CASSGPPGAGNTIYF
TRBD2	TRBV14	TRBJ2-1	.	TGTGCCAGCACCAGAATAGCTAGCGGTAATGAGCAGTTCTTC	CASTRIASGNEQFF
.	TRBV11-2	TRBJ2-7	.	TGTGCCAGCAGCTGGACCCGGGGGGAGCAGTACTTC	CASSWTRGEQYF
.	TRBV30	TRBJ1-6	.	TGTGCCTGGGTGGCGGGGGGAAGAGGGTCACCCCTCCACTTT	CAWVAGGRGSPLHF
TRBD2	TRBV27	TRBJ2-3	.	TGTGCCAGCAGACCGACTAGCGGGGCGGATACGCAGTATTTT	CASRPTSGADTQYF
TRBD2	TRBV27	TRBJ2-1	.	TGTGCCAGCAGTGCCTCTAGCGGGGGCTTCTACAATGAGCAGTTCTTC	CASSASSGGFYNEQFF
.	TRBV29-1	TRBJ2-7	once	TGCAGCGTTGTTTGGGGATCCTACGAGCAGTACTTC	CSVVWGSYEQYF
TRBD1	TRBV28	TRBJ1-5	.	TGTGCCAGCAGTTATCCGACAGGGGGGGCTCAGCCCCAGCATTTT	CASSYPTGGAQPQHF
.	TRBV27	TRBJ2-7	few	TGTGCCAGCAGTTCCCCCCAAAGGGCCTCCTACGAGCAGTACTTC	CASSSPQRASYEQYF
TRBD1	TRBV19	TRBJ2-7	once	TGTGCCAGTAGTCGGGACAGGAACTACGAGCAGTACTTC	CASSRDRNYEQYF
TRBD1	TRBV29-1	TRBJ1-2	.	TGCAGCGGTGGACAGGGGGGAGGCTACACCTTC	CSGGQGGGYTF
.	TRBV11-3	TRBJ2-2	few	TGTGCCAGCAGCTTAGACTTTTCCGGGGAGCTGTTTTTT	CASSLDFSGELFF
.	TRBV4-2	TRBJ2-7	.	TGTGCCAGCAGCCGGCCCTCCTACGAGCAGTACTTC	CASSRPSYEQYF
.	TRBV7-8	TRBJ1-1	few	TGTGCCAGCAGCCTTACTACAGGTACTGAAGCTTTCTTT	CASSLTTGTEAFF
TRBD1	TRBV7-9	TRBJ2-5	few	TGTGCCAGCAGCTTAATTGGGACAGAAGAGACCCAGTACTTC	CASSLIGTEETQYF
.	TRBV10-2	TRBJ1-6	few	TGCGCCAGCACTACACGTGGGGGGTCCCCCCTCCACTTT	CASTTRGGSPLHF
.	TRBV5-1	TRBJ2-7	.	TGCGCCAGCAGCCCCGGTGGGGACTGGGACTCCTACGAGCAGTACTTC	CASSPGGDWDSYEQYF
TRBD2	TRBV2	TRBJ2-1	.	TGTGCCAGCAGACCGACTAGCGGGGGGGACAATGAGCAGTTCTTC	CASRPTSGGDNEQFF
.	TRBV6-6	TRBJ1-5	.	TGTGCCAGCAGTTACTCAGGGATGAGCAATCAGCCCCAGCATTTT	CASSYSGMSNQPQHF
TRBD2	TRBV6-1	TRBJ2-1	few	TGTGCCAGCAGTGCTAGGACTAGCGACAATGAGCAGTTCTTC	CASSARTSDNEQFF
TRBD1	TRBV6-1	TRBJ1-2	.	TGTGCCAGCAGTGAAGCTGCAACAGGGGGCTATGGCTACACCTTC	CASSEAATGGYGYTF
.	TRBV6-4	TRBJ1-5	.	TGTGCCAGCAGTGACGACGGGGAACCAAATCAGCCCCAGCATTTT	CASSDDGEPNQPQHF
.	TRBV5-8	TRBJ1-4	.	TGTGCCAGCAGCTTGTTACCGGGACGGGCTAATGAAAAACTGTTTTTT	CASSLLPGRANEKLFF
TRBD1	TRBV5-4	TRBJ2-1	.	TGTGCCACCAGGGACAGGAAAAATGAGCAGTTCTTC	CATRDRKNEQFF
.	TRBV18	TRBJ1-2	.	TGTGCCAGCTCAGTCAGGGAGGGCTATGGCTACACCTTC	CASSVREGYGYTF
TRBD1	TRBV6-5	TRBJ2-2	.	TGTGCCAGCAGCCGACAGGGGACCGGGGAGCTGTTTTTT	CASSRQGTGELFF
TRBD1	TRBV6-5	TRBJ1-2	once	TGTGCCAGCATGCTGGGACAGGCGAACACCTTC	CASMLGQANTF
TRBD1	TRBV4-1	TRBJ2-5	.	TGCGCCAGCAACCAGGGTTGGGACAGGGTTGGAGAGACCCAGTACTTC	CASNQGWDRVGETQYF
.	TRBV4-1	TRBJ1-5	.	TGCGCCAGCAGCCAAGATGTACAGGGTGATCAGCCCCAGCATTTT	CASSQDVQGDQPQHF
.	TRBV7-9	TRBJ2-1	.	TGTGCCAGCAGCTCGCCCGGGTTTGCCCATGAGCAGTTCTTC	CASSSPGFAHEQFF